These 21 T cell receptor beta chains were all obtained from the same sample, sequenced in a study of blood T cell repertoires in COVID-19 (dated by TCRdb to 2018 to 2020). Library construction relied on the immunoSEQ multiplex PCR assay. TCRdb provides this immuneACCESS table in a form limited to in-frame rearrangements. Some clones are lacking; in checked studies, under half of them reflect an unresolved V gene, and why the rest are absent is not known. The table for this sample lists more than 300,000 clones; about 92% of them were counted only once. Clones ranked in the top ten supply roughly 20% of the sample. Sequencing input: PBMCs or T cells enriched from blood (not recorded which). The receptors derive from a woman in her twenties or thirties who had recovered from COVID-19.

Written as DNA, the CDR3 is TGTGCCATCAACCCACGGGAGGGCCAGGACGAGCAGTACTTC. This codes for CAINPREGQDEQYF. The V gene is TRBV10-3, the J gene TRBJ2-7, with 8 bases lining up with TRBD2. V shed 7 bases, J shed 5 bases, and the junction held 10 bases outside the gene matches. The V gene's germline CDR1 is ENHRY and CDR2 SYGVKD. This CDR3 has 14 amino acids.

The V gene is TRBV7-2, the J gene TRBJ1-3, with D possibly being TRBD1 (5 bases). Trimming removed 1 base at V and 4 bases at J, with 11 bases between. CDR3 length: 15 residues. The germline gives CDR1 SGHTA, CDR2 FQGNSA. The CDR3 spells CASSLVAGPGNTIYF. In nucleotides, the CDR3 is TGTGCCAGCAGCTTAGTAGCAGGGCCGGGAAACACCATATATTTT.

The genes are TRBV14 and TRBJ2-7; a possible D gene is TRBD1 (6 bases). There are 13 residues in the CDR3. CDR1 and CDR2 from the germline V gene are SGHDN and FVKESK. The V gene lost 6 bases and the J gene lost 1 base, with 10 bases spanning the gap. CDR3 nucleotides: TGTGCCAGCAGTCTCAGGGGATCCTACGAGCAGTACTTC. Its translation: CASSLRGSYEQYF.

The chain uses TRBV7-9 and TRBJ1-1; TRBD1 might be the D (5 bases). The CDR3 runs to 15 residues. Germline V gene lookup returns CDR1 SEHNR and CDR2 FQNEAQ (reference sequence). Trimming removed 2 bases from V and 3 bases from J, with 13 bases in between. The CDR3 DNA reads TGTGCCAGCAGCTTATCCCAGGGCTCCTACACTGAAGCTTTCTTT. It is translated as CASSLSQGSYTEAFF.

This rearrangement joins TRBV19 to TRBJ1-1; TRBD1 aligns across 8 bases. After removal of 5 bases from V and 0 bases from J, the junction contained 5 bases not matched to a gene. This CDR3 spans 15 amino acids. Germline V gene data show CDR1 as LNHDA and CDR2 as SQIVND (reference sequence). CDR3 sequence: CASSSGTGLNTEAFF. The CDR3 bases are TGTGCCAGTAGTTCAGGGACAGGCCTGAACACTGAAGCTTTCTTT.

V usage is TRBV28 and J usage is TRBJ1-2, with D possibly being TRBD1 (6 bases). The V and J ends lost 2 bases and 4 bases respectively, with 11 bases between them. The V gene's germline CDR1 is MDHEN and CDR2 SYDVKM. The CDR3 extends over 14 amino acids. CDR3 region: CASSLTGMGYGYTF. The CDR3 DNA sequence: TGTGCCAGCAGTTTAACAGGGATGGGCTATGGCTACACCTTC.

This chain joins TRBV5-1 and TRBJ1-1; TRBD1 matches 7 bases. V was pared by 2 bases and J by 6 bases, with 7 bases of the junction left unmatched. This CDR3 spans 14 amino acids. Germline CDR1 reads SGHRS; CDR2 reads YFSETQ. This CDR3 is CASSFWSTGSEAFF. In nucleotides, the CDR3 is TGCGCCAGCAGCTTTTGGTCGACAGGGTCTGAAGCTTTCTTT.

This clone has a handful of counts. This chain's CDR3 is CASRLGASNQPQHF. The CDR3 DNA is TGTGCCAGCAGACTGGGGGCGAGCAATCAGCCCCAGCATTTT. The V call is TRBV7-8, the J call TRBJ1-5; tentatively, D is TRBD1 (6 bases). The germline CDR1 and CDR2 sequences are SGHVS and FQNEAQ. Trimming left V 6 bases short and J 1 base short, with 10 bases between. The CDR3 contains 14 residues.

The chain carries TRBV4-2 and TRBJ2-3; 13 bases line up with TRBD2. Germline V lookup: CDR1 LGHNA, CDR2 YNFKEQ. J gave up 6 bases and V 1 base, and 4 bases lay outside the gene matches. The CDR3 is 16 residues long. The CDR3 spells CASSQGLAGGWDTQYF. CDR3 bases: TGTGCCAGCAGCCAAGGACTAGCGGGAGGTTGGGATACGCAGTATTTT.

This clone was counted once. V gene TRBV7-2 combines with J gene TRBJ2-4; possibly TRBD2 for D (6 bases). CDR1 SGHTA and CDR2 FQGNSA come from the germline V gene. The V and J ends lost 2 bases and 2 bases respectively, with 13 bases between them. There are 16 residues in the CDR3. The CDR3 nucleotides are TGTGCCAGCAGCTTAAGTAGGAGGGACCCCAAAAACATTCAGTACTTC. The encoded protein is CASSLSRRDPKNIQYF.

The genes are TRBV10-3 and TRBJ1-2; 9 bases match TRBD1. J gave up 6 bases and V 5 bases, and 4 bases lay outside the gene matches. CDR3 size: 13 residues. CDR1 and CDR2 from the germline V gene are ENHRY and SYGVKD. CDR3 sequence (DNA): TGTGCCATCAGTCAGACAGGGGGGGATGGCTACACCTTC. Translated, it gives CAISQTGGDGYTF.

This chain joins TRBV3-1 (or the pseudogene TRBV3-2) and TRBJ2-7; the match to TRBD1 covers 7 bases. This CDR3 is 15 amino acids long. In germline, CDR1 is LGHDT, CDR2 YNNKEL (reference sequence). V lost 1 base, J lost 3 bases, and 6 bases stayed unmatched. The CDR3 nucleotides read TGTGCCAGCAGCCAAGGACAGGGAATACTCTACGAGCAGTACTTC. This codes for CASSQGQGILYEQYF.

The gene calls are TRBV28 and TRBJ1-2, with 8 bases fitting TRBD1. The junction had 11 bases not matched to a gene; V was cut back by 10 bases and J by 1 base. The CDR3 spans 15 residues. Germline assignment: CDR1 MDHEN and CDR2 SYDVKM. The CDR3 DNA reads TGTGCCACGGGGGACAGGAATCCTTATAACTATGGCTACACCTTC. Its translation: CATGDRNPYNYGYTF.

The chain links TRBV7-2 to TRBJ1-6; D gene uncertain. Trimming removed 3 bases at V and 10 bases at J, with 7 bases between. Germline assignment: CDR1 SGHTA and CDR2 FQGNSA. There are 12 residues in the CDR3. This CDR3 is CASSFLASPLHF. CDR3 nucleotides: TGTGCCAGCAGCTTCTTGGCATCACCCCTCCACTTT.

The CDR3 DNA reads as TGTGCCAGCAGTCCGGGGGCTAGCGGGATCAATGAGCAGTTCTTC. Encoded protein: CASSPGASGINEQFF. This chain links TRBV27 with TRBJ2-1; 9 bases are a match to TRBD2. Germline V gene data show CDR1 as MNHEY and CDR2 as SMNVEV (reference sequence). The CDR3 sequence is 15 residues long. The J segment lost 6 bases and the V segment lost 5 bases, leaving 8 bases of the junction unmatched.

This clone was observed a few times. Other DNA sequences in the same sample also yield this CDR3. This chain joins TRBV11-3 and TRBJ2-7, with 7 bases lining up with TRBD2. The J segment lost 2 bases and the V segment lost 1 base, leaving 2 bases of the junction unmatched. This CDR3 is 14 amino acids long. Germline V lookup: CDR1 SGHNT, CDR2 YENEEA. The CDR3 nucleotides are TGTGCCAGCAGCTTAGCGGGAGGCCCCTACGAGCAGTACTTC. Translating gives CASSLAGGPYEQYF.

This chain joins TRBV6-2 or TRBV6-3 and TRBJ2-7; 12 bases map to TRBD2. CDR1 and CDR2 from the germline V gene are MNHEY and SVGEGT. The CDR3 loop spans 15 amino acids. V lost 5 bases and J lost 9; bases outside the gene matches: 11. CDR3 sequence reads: CASSQPRTSGEAQYF. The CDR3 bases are TGTGCCAGCAGTCAACCCCGGACTAGCGGGGAGGCGCAGTACTTC.

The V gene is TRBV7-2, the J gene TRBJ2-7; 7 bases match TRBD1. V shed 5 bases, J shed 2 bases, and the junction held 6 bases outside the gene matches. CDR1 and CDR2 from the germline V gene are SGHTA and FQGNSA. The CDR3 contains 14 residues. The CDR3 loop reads CASSAQGLAYEQYF. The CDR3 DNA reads TGTGCCAGCAGCGCACAGGGGCTTGCCTACGAGCAGTACTTC.

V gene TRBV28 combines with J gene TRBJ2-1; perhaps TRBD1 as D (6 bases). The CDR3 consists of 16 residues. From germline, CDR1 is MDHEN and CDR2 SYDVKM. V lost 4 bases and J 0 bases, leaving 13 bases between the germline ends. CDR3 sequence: CASSSPGHSSYNEQFF. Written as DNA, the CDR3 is TGTGCCAGCAGTTCACCGGGACATAGCTCCTACAATGAGCAGTTCTTC.

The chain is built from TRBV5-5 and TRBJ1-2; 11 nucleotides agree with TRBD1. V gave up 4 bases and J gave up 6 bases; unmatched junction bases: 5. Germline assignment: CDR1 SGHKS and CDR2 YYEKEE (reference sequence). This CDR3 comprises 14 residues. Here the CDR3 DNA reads TGTGCCAGCAGCAGGGACAGGGGGATAAATGGCTACACCTTC. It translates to CASSRDRGINGYTF.

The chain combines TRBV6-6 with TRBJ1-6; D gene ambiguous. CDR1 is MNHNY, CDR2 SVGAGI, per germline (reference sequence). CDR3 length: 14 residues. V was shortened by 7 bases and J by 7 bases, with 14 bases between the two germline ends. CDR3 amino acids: CASMVLELNSPLHF. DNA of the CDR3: TGTGCCAGCATGGTATTGGAGTTGAATTCACCCCTCCACTTT.